Described below is a single T cell receptor (beta chain) sequence and its context. Its matching antigen is unknown. This sample was taken from a study of cytomegalovirus exposure and HLA in healthy donors. For the study at large: There were roughly 110 million unique TCR beta sequences, drawn from about 200 million T cells, in an earlier analysis. The study, taken as a whole, reports: Associated with cytomegalovirus, according to the listing, were around 160 TCR beta chains. In vitro assays verified that a few CMV-associated chains recognized CMV antigens specifically.

J was trimmed by 4 bases and V by 0 bases; bases with no gene match: 7. Germline lookup yields CDR1 MNHNS and CDR2 SASEGT. This CDR3 has 17 residues. Primers included in the PCR were 60 Vbeta and 13 Jbeta primers. The data were produced by immunoSEQ multiplex PCR, yet TCRdb's version contains in-frame clones alone and is incomplete. The table lists about 41,000 clones, with about 6.3% in the top ten. The receptor's source is a man aged 25 to 45 in good health and CMV-seronegative. V usage is TRBV6-1 and J usage is TRBJ2-1, with 9 bases lining up with TRBD2. The sequenced material came from PBMCs. DNA for the CDR3: TGTGCCAGCAGTGAAGCCAGGCTAGCGGGGTTATACAATGAGCAGTTCTTC. Its translation: CASSEARLAGLYNEQFF.